The 3 T cell receptor beta chains reported below all come from one sample, sequenced in a study of cytomegalovirus exposure and HLA in healthy donors. It was with 60 Vbeta and 13 Jbeta primers that the PCR ran. TCRdb's copy holds only in-frame clones and misses some; the assay was immunoSEQ multiplex PCR. This sample's clone table lists around 45,000 clones. Sample: PBMCs. These receptors all stem from a woman younger than 45 in good health and CMV-seronegative.

J is TRBJ2-7 and V is TRBV7-9; D remains unclear. CDR3 length: 15 residues. Germline CDR1 and CDR2: SEHNR and FQNEAQ (reference sequence). Trimming cost V 1 base and J 0 bases, with 10 bases left between them. CDR3 bases: TGTGCCAGCAGCTTAGAAGCGCTGAGCTCCTACGAGCAGTACTTC. Translated, it gives CASSLEALSSYEQYF.

The rearrangement joins TRBV19 to TRBJ1-4, with D possibly matching TRBD1 (6 bases). The germline gives CDR1 LNHDA, CDR2 SQIVND (reference sequence). V was pared by 8 bases and J by 0 bases, with 10 bases between. This CDR3 comprises 14 residues. CDR3 amino acids: CASRQEATNEKLFF. CDR3 DNA sequence: TGTGCCAGTCGACAGGAAGCAACTAATGAAAAACTGTTTTTT. The full variable domain, its missing parts supplied by reference TRBV19 and TRBJ1-4, is DGGITQSPKYLFRKEGQNVTLSCEQNLNHDAMYWYRQDPGQGLRLIYYSQIVNDFQKGDIAEGYSVSREKKESFPLTVTSAQKNPTAFYLCASRQEATNEKLFFGSGTQLSVL.

The chain joins TRBV4-1 to TRBJ2-2; tentatively, D is TRBD1 (5 bases). Germline lookup yields CDR1 MGHRA and CDR2 YSYEKL. The CDR3 extends over 13 amino acids. V gave up 7 bases and J gave up 7 bases, with 13 bases separating them. CDR3 bases: TGCGCCAGCACCATAGGCCAGGGCGGGGAGCTGTTTTTT. This gives the protein CASTIGQGGELFF.